A single T cell receptor beta chain is shown here with its context. Antigen unknown. This record belongs to a study of long-term antiretroviral therapy in people with HIV. The CDR3 covers 13 residues. The V and J ends lost 2 bases and 6 bases respectively, with 9 bases between them. The V gene's germline CDR1 is MNHNS and CDR2 SASEGT. Broader study findings: The range of CDR3 lengths in HIV repertoires proved narrower than that found in controls. Clones expanded before ART dominated the repertoire at all time points.

Run at survey level, the immunoSEQ assay was version v3.0. Researchers set sequencing to target about 35,000-55,000 T-cell genomes per sample. Produced via immunoSEQ multiplex PCR; TCRdb's table is partial and in-frame only. The data show 20,000 to 30,000 clones, with 90% to 95% seen just once and less than 2.5% held by the top ten. The TCR was taken from a woman between 45 and 60 years old with HIV. Specimen: unsorted PBMCs, collected 4.8 to 5 years after starting antiretroviral therapy. The genes are TRBV6-1 and TRBJ2-3; D unclear. The CDR3 loop reads CASSENRWDTQYF. The CDR3 DNA follows: TGTGCCAGCAGTGAAAATCGGTGGGATACGCAGTATTTT.